The 17 T cell receptor beta chains presented below share a single source sample, sequenced in a study of blood T cells in healthy people across ages. Next came a second PCR, run for about 7 to 12 cycles, which used a sample-barcoded 5' primer along with a J-beta primer mix. Each CDR3 protein is one row after TCRdb ran MiXCR on the 5' RACE reads. The table lists about 1.5 million distinct CDR3 sequences, approximately 42% of them singletons. The specimen was blood. The receptors stem from a woman aged 18 to 35 in good health.

The rearrangement uses TRBV25-1 and TRBJ2-1, with TRBD2 as a possible D gene (6 bases). Germline values: CDR1 MGHDK, CDR2 SYGVNS. V shed 3 bases and J shed 6 bases, with 21 bases lying between them. The CDR3 consists of 17 residues. Here the CDR3 DNA reads TGTGCCAGCAGTGAGTCCTTGGGGGGAAAGCTCCCCAATGAGCAGTTCTTC. Amino acid sequence: CASSESLGGKLPNEQFF.

The chain couples TRBV4-2 to TRBJ2-4, with D possibly being TRBD1 (5 bases). The J call may be incorrect, as the DNA end agrees better with TRBJ2-7. Germline lookup yields CDR1 LGHNA and CDR2 YNFKEQ. The CDR3 contains 14 residues. CDR3 nucleotides: TGTGCCAGCAGCCAAGAACAGGAAACCTACGAGCAGTACTTC. This codes for CASSQEQETYEQYF.

The chain couples TRBV29-1 to TRBJ1-1; 7 positions match TRBD1. The V gene's germline CDR1 is SQVTM and CDR2 ANQGSEA. The CDR3 runs 14 residues. J gave up 1 base and V 4 bases, and 6 bases lay outside the gene matches. CDR3: CSVVQGMGNTEAFF. The DNA of the CDR3 is TGCAGCGTTGTACAGGGGATGGGGAACACTGAAGCTTTCTTT.

This clonotype appeared a few times. The rearrangement uses TRBV3-1 and TRBJ2-7; D remains ambiguous. The CDR3 is 14 amino acids. Trimming removed 4 bases at V and 0 bases at J, with 10 bases between. CDR1 is LGHDT and CDR2 is YNNKEL in the germline V gene (reference sequence). The CDR3 region is CASSRPDISYEQYF. CDR3 coding DNA: TGTGCCAGCAGCCGGCCCGACATCTCCTACGAGCAGTACTTC.

The chain has TRBV20-1 and TRBJ2-7, with TRBD2 identical over 10 bases. The CDR3 runs 15 residues. CDR1 is DFQATT, CDR2 SNEGSKA, per germline (reference sequence). J lost 0 bases, V lost 5 bases, and 7 bases had no gene match. The CDR3 nucleotides are TGCAGTGCTGCGGGGGCTAGCGGGAGCTCCTACGAGCAGTACTTC. Translated: CSAAGASGSSYEQYF.

The CDR3 here is CASSLRLETQFF. In DNA, the CDR3 is TGTGCCAGCAGTTTGCGGTTAGAGACCCAGTTCTTC. The genes are TRBV12-3 or TRBV12-4 and TRBJ2-1, with D hard to call. This CDR3 region has 12 residues. V lost 3 bases and J 13 bases, leaving 13 bases between the germline ends.

This clonotype was seen a handful of times. The chain uses TRBV4-2 and TRBJ1-1; D call uncertain. CDR1 and CDR2 (germline): LGHNA, YNFKEQ. The CDR3 covers 15 residues. V dropped 0 bases and J dropped 1 base, with 9 bases sitting between them. The CDR3 nucleotides read TGTGCCAGCAGCCAAGATCCGGGCAGGAACACTGAAGCTTTCTTT. Amino acid sequence: CASSQDPGRNTEAFF.

The genes are TRBV5-6 and TRBJ1-1; D uncertain. Trimming removed 4 bases from V and 4 bases from J, with 11 bases in between. The germline V gene has CDR1 SGHDT and CDR2 YYEEEE. The CDR3 covers 13 residues. The CDR3 sequence: CASSAAQTTEAFF. The CDR3 bases are TGTGCCAGCAGCGCGGCCCAGACCACTGAAGCTTTCTTT.

CDR3 in amino acids: CASSLKELYNEQFF. DNA for the CDR3: TGTGCCAGCAGTTTAAAGGAATTATACAATGAGCAGTTCTTC. The V call is TRBV28, the J call TRBJ2-1; D call uncertain. CDR3 size: 14 residues. V dropped 2 bases and J dropped 4 bases, with 9 bases sitting between them. CDR1 and CDR2 from the germline V gene are MDHEN and SYDVKM.

This clonotype was observed a few times. This chain uses TRBV12-3 or TRBV12-4 with TRBJ2-3, with D possibly being TRBD1 (5 bases). The V end lost 1 base, the J end lost 2 bases, and 10 bases lay between the germline ends. This CDR3 contains 15 residues. The CDR3 protein is CASSLDRLNTDTQYF. In DNA form, the CDR3 reads TGTGCCAGCAGTTTAGACAGGTTAAACACAGATACGCAGTATTTT.

Concerning this clonotype: A much larger clone differs by one base, so this may be a read error. V gene TRBV7-2 combines with J gene TRBJ2-7; D is unresolved. The germline V gene encodes CDR1 SGHTA and CDR2 FQGNSA. This CDR3 comprises 13 residues. The CDR3 coding sequence is TGTGCCGGCAGCTTAGTCCGTCCAAGGCGCCAGTACTTC. Translation: CAGSLVRPRRQYF.

This clonotype was observed a few times. The V gene is TRBV11-2, the J gene TRBJ2-3, with D unresolved. The CDR3 runs to 13 residues. V lost 3 bases and J 3 bases, leaving 7 bases between the germline ends. Per the germline V gene, CDR1 is SGHAT and CDR2 is FQNNGV. CDR3 DNA: TGTGCCAGCAGCTTGTCCCATACAGATACGCAGTATTTT. Amino acids: CASSLSHTDTQYF.

V is TRBV27 and J is TRBJ1-2; unclear D gene. Germline CDR1 is MNHEY and CDR2 is SMNVEV (reference sequence). V lost 7 bases and J lost 2, with 14 bases in between. CDR3 size: 14 residues. CDR3 region: CASTTSGGNYGYTF. The CDR3 coding sequence is TGTGCCAGCACCACCTCGGGCGGAAACTATGGCTACACCTTC.

The J gene is TRBJ2-3, the V gene TRBV9, with 7 bases lining up with TRBD1. J lost 5 bases, V lost 0 bases, and 3 bases had no gene match. The germline V gene has CDR1 SGDLS and CDR2 YYNGEE. The CDR3 runs to 14 residues. CDR3 region: CASSVDGTVDTQYF. Written as DNA, the CDR3 is TGTGCCAGCAGCGTAGACGGGACAGTAGATACGCAGTATTTT.

The V gene is TRBV24-1, the J gene TRBJ2-1, with 9 bases identical to TRBD2. Per the germline V gene, CDR1 is KGHDR and CDR2 is SFDVKD. With V trimmed by 5 bases and J by 3 bases, 10 bases remained unmatched. CDR3 length: 17 residues. In nucleotides, the CDR3 is TGTGCCACCAGTGCCGCGGGGGGGGCGGTCCGCTACAATGAGCAGTTCTTC. The encoded protein is CATSAAGGAVRYNEQFF.

This clonotype was seen a few times. A junction boundary mismatches the germline segment, possibly from a read error. J is TRBJ2-3 and V is TRBV6-5, with TRBD1 identical over 8 bases. The CDR3 covers 16 residues. Germline values: CDR1 MNHEY, CDR2 SVGAGI. CDR3 sequence (DNA): TGTGCCAGCAGTGACTCGGACAGGGTTAACACAGATACGCAGTATTTT. This translates into CASSDSDRVNTDTQYF.

This clonotype was recorded at least ten times. This sequence joins TRBV12-3 or TRBV12-4 and TRBJ1-4; D unclear. V lost 5 bases, J lost 8 bases, and 9 bases lay in between. The CDR3 runs to 12 residues. The CDR3 is CASSPSGEKLFF. The CDR3 DNA reads TGTGCCAGCAGTCCCAGCGGGGAAAAACTGTTTTTT.